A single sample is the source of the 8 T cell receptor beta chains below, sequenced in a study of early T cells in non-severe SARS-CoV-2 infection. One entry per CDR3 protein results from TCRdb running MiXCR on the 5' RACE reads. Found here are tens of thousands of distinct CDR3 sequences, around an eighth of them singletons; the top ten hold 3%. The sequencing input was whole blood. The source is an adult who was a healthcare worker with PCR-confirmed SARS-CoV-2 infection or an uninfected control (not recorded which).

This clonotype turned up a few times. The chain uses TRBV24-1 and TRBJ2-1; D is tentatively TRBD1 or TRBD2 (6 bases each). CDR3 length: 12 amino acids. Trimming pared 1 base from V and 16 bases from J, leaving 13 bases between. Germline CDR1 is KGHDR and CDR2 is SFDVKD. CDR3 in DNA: TGTGCCACCAGTGATTTAACAGGGAGGCAATTCTTC. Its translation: CATSDLTGRQFF.

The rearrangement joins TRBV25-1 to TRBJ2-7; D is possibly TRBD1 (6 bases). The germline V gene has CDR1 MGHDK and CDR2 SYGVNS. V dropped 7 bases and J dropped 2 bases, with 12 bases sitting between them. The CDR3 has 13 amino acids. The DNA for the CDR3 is TGTGCCAGCACCCCCAGGGGAGCCTACGAGCAGTACTTC. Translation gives CASTPRGAYEQYF.

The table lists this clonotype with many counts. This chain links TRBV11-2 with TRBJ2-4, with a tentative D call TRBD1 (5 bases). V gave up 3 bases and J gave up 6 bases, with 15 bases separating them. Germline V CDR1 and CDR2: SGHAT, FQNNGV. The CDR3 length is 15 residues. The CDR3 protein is CASSLHRQRVNIQYF. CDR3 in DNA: TGTGCCAGCAGCTTGCACAGACAGCGCGTAAACATTCAGTACTTC.

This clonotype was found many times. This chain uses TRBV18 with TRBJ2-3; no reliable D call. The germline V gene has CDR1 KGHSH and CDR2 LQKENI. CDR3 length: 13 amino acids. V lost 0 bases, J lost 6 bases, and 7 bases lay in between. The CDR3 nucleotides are TGTGCCAGCTCACCACCTCAGAGGGATACGCAGTATTTT. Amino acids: CASSPPQRDTQYF.

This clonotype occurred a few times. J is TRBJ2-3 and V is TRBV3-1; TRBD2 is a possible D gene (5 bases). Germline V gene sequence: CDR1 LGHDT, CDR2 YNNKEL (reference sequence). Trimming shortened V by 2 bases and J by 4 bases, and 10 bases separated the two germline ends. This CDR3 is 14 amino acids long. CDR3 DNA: TGTGCCAGCAGCCAAACGAGGGTTGCAGATACGCAGTATTTT. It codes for CASSQTRVADTQYF.

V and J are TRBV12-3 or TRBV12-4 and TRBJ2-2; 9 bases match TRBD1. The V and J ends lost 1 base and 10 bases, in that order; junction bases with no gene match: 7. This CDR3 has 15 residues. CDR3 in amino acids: CASSLVGTGKVELFF. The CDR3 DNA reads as TGTGCCAGCAGTTTAGTAGGGACAGGGAAAGTGGAGCTGTTTTTT.

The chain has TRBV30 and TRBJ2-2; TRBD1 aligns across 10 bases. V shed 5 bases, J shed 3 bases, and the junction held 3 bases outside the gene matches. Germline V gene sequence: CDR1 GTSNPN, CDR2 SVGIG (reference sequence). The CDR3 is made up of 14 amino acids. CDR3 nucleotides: TGTGCCTGGGGGACAGGGGTGTACACCGGGGAGCTGTTTTTT. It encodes CAWGTGVYTGELFF.

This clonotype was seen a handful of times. CDR3 sequence reads: CASSQDRLAGEQYF. Here the CDR3 DNA reads TGTGCCAGCAGCCAAGATCGGCTAGCAGGCGAGCAGTACTTC. V gene TRBV4-2 combines with J gene TRBJ2-7; D is perhaps TRBD2 (5 bases). CDR3 size: 14 residues. V was clipped by 0 bases and J by 6 bases, with 12 bases between them. Per the germline V gene, CDR1 is LGHNA and CDR2 is YNFKEQ.